This T cell receptor (beta chain) was recorded in a study of blood T cell repertoires in COVID-19. For the study at large: The United States, Italy and Spain were the sources of the acute and convalescent COVID-19 samples.

This clone was detected only once. This table comes from immunoSEQ multiplex PCR, and its TCRdb copy is limited to in-frame clones, with some not included. The sample has 130,000 or so clones, around two thirds seen once. Sequencing used peripheral blood. This TCR came from a woman aged 65 to 85 with acute or convalescent COVID-19.

The CDR3: CASSLQGPSNEKLFF. The CDR3 bases are TGTGCCAGCAGTTTGCAGGGGCCCTCTAATGAAAAACTGTTTTTT. V usage is TRBV27 and J usage is TRBJ1-4; the D gene is possibly TRBD1 (6 bases). The CDR3 is made up of 15 amino acids. Trimming took 3 bases from V and 3 from J, leaving 11 bases between them. Germline V gene sequence: CDR1 MNHEY, CDR2 SMNVEV (reference sequence).